The rows below give T cell receptor beta chains drawn from one sample of a study of cytomegalovirus exposure and HLA in healthy donors. The repertoire was sequenced with immunoSEQ multiplex PCR; TCRdb's copy has only in-frame clones and lacks some. The sample carries about 59,000 clones, 75% to 90% recorded once. Sequenced input: PBMCs. These receptor sequences come from a woman aged 40 to 50 in good health and CMV-seronegative. The CDR3 runs from the conserved cysteine through the conserved F or W. Each record gives: clone size, J gene, V gene, D gene, CDR3 protein, CDR3 DNA. D genes are given only for firm matches. Size is stated for part of the rows, as once, few or many counts, or as a class when the clone is expanded.

NA,TRBJ1-2,TRBV28,NA,CASTPSTANYGYTF,TGTGCCAGCACCCCCTCGACAGCTAACTATGGCTACACCTTC
NA,TRBJ1-5,TRBV28,NA,CASEAGNQPQHF,TGTGCCAGCGAGGCAGGGAATCAGCCCCAGCATTTT
NA,TRBJ2-5,TRBV28,TRBD2,CASSFGGGRAIETQYF,TGTGCCAGCAGTTTTGGGGGCGGGAGGGCAATTGAGACCCAGTACTTC
NA,TRBJ2-1,TRBV10-3,TRBD2,CAISPGLGLFF,TGTGCCATCAGTCCGGGACTAGGCCTGTTCTTC
NA,TRBJ2-7,TRBV5-1,TRBD2,CASSPGTSGTYEQYF,TGCGCCAGCAGCCCGGGGACTAGCGGGACCTACGAGCAGTACTTC
NA,TRBJ2-3,TRBV5-4,TRBD2,CASSLRLAGDSDTQYF,TGTGCCAGCAGCTTGAGACTAGCGGGAGACTCAGATACGCAGTATTTT
NA,TRBJ2-1,TRBV7-8,TRBD2,CASSSRLAGGPAEQFF,TGTGCCAGCAGCTCGCGACTAGCGGGAGGGCCCGCTGAGCAGTTCTTC
NA,TRBJ1-5,TRBV19,NA,CASSWDIYSNQPQHF,TGTGCCAGTAGTTGGGACATATATAGCAATCAGCCCCAGCATTTT
NA,TRBJ1-1,TRBV15,NA,CATSSRTVMNTEAFF,TGTGCCACCAGCTCCCGGACAGTCATGAACACTGAAGCTTTCTTT
NA,TRBJ1-5,TRBV18,NA,CASSPGENQPQHF,TGTGCCAGCTCACCCGGAGAAAATCAGCCCCAGCATTTT
NA,TRBJ2-5,TRBV7-2,TRBD1,CASSPGQAGETQYF,TGTGCCAGCAGCCCAGGACAGGCGGGAGAGACCCAGTACTTC
NA,TRBJ1-2,TRBV5-1,TRBD1,CASTRDRDYGYTF,TGCGCCAGCACGCGGGACAGGGACTATGGCTACACCTTC
few,TRBJ1-4,TRBV28,NA,CASNLGGTNEKLFF,TGTGCCAGCAACTTAGGGGGTACTAATGAAAAACTGTTTTTT
NA,TRBJ2-1,TRBV10-3,TRBD2,CAISGTSGSRNEQFF,TGTGCCATCAGCGGGACTAGCGGGAGTAGAAATGAGCAGTTCTTC
NA,TRBJ1-4,TRBV4-2,NA,CASSQTDDRYEKLFF,TGTGCCAGCAGCCAGACCGACGACAGATATGAAAAACTGTTTTTT
NA,TRBJ2-7,TRBV7-9,NA,CASSLVRGQVRYEQYF,TGTGCCAGCAGCTTAGTAAGGGGTCAGGTCCGCTACGAGCAGTACTTC
NA,TRBJ1-2,TRBV4-1,TRBD1,CASSQPRDRGYGYTF,TGCGCCAGCAGCCAACCCCGGGACAGGGGCTATGGCTACACCTTC
NA,TRBJ2-7,TRBV25-1,TRBD2,CASSDRTSGGTYEQYF,TGTGCCAGCAGTGATCGAACTAGCGGGGGAACCTACGAGCAGTACTTC
NA,TRBJ2-1,TRBV19,TRBD2,CASSTGLAGGVSYNEQFF,TGTGCCAGTAGTACGGGACTAGCGGGAGGGGTCTCCTACAATGAGCAGTTCTTC
NA,TRBJ1-5,TRBV6-4,TRBD1,CATLTGATYSNQPQHF,TGTGCCACCTTGACAGGGGCCACTTATAGCAATCAGCCCCAGCATTTT
NA,TRBJ2-1,TRBV2,TRBD2,CASGLAGYNEQFF,TGTGCCAGCGGACTAGCGGGTTACAATGAGCAGTTCTTC
NA,TRBJ2-1,TRBV28,TRBD2,CASNLKAGAEQFF,TGTGCCAGTAACCTGAAGGCGGGAGCTGAGCAGTTCTTC
NA,TRBJ1-2,TRBV5-5,TRBD1,CASSWTGGRDYGYTF,TGTGCCAGCAGCTGGACAGGAGGCAGGGACTATGGCTACACCTTC
NA,TRBJ2-1,TRBV4-1,NA,CASSPRLYNEQFF,TGCGCCAGCAGCCCCCGACTATACAATGAGCAGTTCTTC
once,TRBJ2-7,TRBV4-2,TRBD2,CASSQDWLAGGQQYF,TGTGCCAGCAGCCAAGATTGGCTAGCGGGAGGTCAGCAGTACTTC
NA,TRBJ2-5,TRBV5-1,NA,CASSPGAILEGTQYF,TGCGCCAGCAGCCCCGGGGCTATTTTGGAGGGGACCCAGTACTTC
NA,TRBJ2-2,TRBV5-1,TRBD2,CASSLARTSVTNTGELFF,TGCGCCAGCAGCTTGGCCCGGACTAGCGTAACGAACACCGGGGAGCTGTTTTTT
NA,TRBJ2-1,TRBV28,TRBD2,CASSGLAGVNEQFF,TGTGCCAGCAGCGGACTAGCGGGAGTGAATGAGCAGTTCTTC
NA,TRBJ1-5,TRBV30,NA,CAWRGMGAGNQPQHF,TGTGCCTGGAGGGGAATGGGGGCCGGCAATCAGCCCCAGCATTTT
NA,TRBJ1-5,TRBV7-2,TRBD1,CASSLVVGGQGNQPQHF,TGTGCCAGCAGCTTAGTCGTGGGGGGACAGGGAAATCAGCCCCAGCATTTT
NA,TRBJ2-7,TRBV4-1,TRBD1,CASSPGQGPSYEQYF,TGCGCCAGCAGCCCGGGACAGGGACCTTCCTACGAGCAGTACTTC
NA,TRBJ2-5,TRBV9,TRBD2,CASSLVAGVEETQYF,TGTGCCAGCAGTCTAGTAGCGGGGGTCGAGGAGACCCAGTACTTC
NA,TRBJ2-1,TRBV2,NA,CASSELREWMDNEQFF,TGTGCCAGCAGTGAATTAAGGGAGTGGATGGACAATGAGCAGTTCTTC
NA,TRBJ1-1,TRBV27,NA,CASNYQQGTTEAFF,TGTGCCAGCAACTACCAACAGGGTACCACTGAAGCTTTCTTT
NA,TRBJ2-1,TRBV7-3,TRBD2,CASSSRASGGPNEQFF,TGTGCCAGCAGCTCCCGGGCTAGCGGGGGACCCAATGAGCAGTTCTTC
NA,TRBJ1-2,TRBV28,NA,CASSFSSSYGYTF,TGTGCCAGCAGTTTCTCTTCTAGCTATGGCTACACCTTC
NA,TRBJ2-1,TRBV7-9,TRBD2,CASSDGGVEQFF,TGTGCCAGCAGCGACGGGGGGGTTGAGCAGTTCTTC
NA,TRBJ2-7,TRBV27,NA,CASSSTGSEQYF,TGTGCCAGCAGTTCCACAGGGAGCGAGCAGTACTTC
NA,TRBJ2-7,TRBV18,TRBD1,CASSPLGTGSYEQYF,TGTGCCAGCTCACCTCTTGGGACAGGGTCCTACGAGCAGTACTTC
NA,TRBJ1-1,TRBV28,NA,CASSLAGTEAFF,TGTGCCAGCAGTTTAGCAGGAACTGAAGCTTTCTTT
NA,TRBJ2-3,TRBV11-1,NA,CASSLEEGTDTQYF,TGTGCCAGCAGCTTAGAAGAGGGTACAGATACGCAGTATTTT
once,TRBJ2-7,TRBV28,TRBD1,CASSLPTGQGYEQYF,TGTGCCAGCAGTTTACCGACGGGACAGGGCTACGAGCAGTACTTC
NA,TRBJ2-1,TRBV27,NA,CASSKRLWNEQFF,TGTGCCAGCAGTAAGCGGCTCTGGAATGAGCAGTTCTTC
NA,TRBJ2-1,TRBV6-1,TRBD2,CASSEASAGGQNNEQFF,TGTGCCAGCAGTGAAGCGTCGGCGGGAGGGCAAAACAATGAGCAGTTCTTC
NA,TRBJ1-1,TRBV11-2,NA,CASSLRAPNTEAFF,TGTGCCAGCAGCTTGAGGGCCCCCAACACTGAAGCTTTCTTT
NA,TRBJ1-1,TRBV7-7,NA,CASSPPGGTTEAFF,TGTGCTAGCAGCCCGCCTGGAGGAACCACTGAAGCTTTCTTT
NA,TRBJ2-7,TRBV4-3,NA,CASSQDLTRDSYAQYF,TGCGCCAGCAGCCAAGATCTCACACGGGATTCCTACGCGCAGTACTTC
NA,TRBJ2-7,TRBV6-4,TRBD1,CASTFTTGDYEQYF,TGTGCCAGCACCTTTACGACAGGGGACTACGAGCAGTACTTC
NA,TRBJ2-3,TRBV9,TRBD2,CASSPFKAGGGDTQYF,TGTGCCAGCAGCCCCTTCAAGGCGGGAGGGGGAGATACGCAGTATTTT
NA,TRBJ1-2,TRBV6-1,TRBD1,CASSEGGQGHYGYTF,TGTGCCAGCAGTGAAGGGGGACAGGGGCATTATGGCTACACCTTC
NA,TRBJ1-3,TRBV5-4,NA,CASSSGSGNTIYF,TGTGCCAGCAGCTCAGGGTCTGGAAACACCATATATTTT
once,TRBJ1-2,TRBV7-2,TRBD1,CASSFSGTGYGYTF,TGTGCCAGCAGCTTCTCCGGGACAGGCTATGGCTACACCTTC
NA,TRBJ2-7,TRBV7-9,TRBD1,CASSLGTGVYEQYF,TGTGCCAGCAGCTTGGGGACAGGGGTCTACGAGCAGTACTTC
few,TRBJ2-1,TRBV7-2,NA,CASRPTTIRGNEQFF,TGTGCCAGCAGGCCAACTACCATCCGGGGTAATGAGCAGTTCTTC
NA,TRBJ1-2,TRBV19,TRBD1,CASATGPYGYTF,TGTGCCAGCGCGACAGGGCCCTATGGCTACACCTTC
NA,TRBJ2-7,TRBV7-6,NA,CASSLNREGTYEQYF,TGTGCCAGCAGCTTGAACAGGGAGGGTACCTACGAGCAGTACTTC
NA,TRBJ1-5,TRBV28,TRBD1,CASSPRGHANQPQHF,TGTGCCAGCAGTCCAAGGGGGCACGCCAATCAGCCCCAGCATTTT
NA,TRBJ1-2,TRBV28,NA,CASSLAGENYGYTF,TGTGCCAGCAGTTTAGCAGGGGAAAACTATGGCTACACCTTC
NA,TRBJ1-3,TRBV7-4,TRBD1,CASSWQGGRRNTIYF,TGTGCCAGCAGCTGGCAGGGGGGCAGAAGGAACACCATATATTTT